A selection of T cell receptor beta chains follows, all from one sample in a study of T cell responses to AZD1222 COVID-19 vaccine. TCRdb keeps only in-frame clones here, not all; method: immunoSEQ multiplex PCR. The data hold fewer than 85,000 clones, with around 89% observed a single time. The input for sequencing was peripheral blood, taken on day 0 of AZD1222 vaccination. The receptors originated from an adult in good health. Both conserved end residues are part of each CDR3. A D gene is named only where the DNA matches it firmly. Clone size, where shown, is once, few, many, or a class for clones that have expanded.

TGCGCCAGCAGCTTGGATGGGGGGAGCACAGATACGCAGTATTTT CASSLDGGSTDTQYF TRBJ2-3 TRBV5-1 15 - -
TGTGCCTGGAGTGGGGGGATCGAGCAGTACTTC CAWSGGIEQYF TRBJ2-7 TRBV30 11 - -
TGTGCCAGCTCACAGAAAGGCACCGGGGAGCTGTTTTTT CASSQKGTGELFF TRBJ2-2 TRBV18 13 - -
TGTGCCAGAAGCTTATCCGGCAGGGTGTCCCTTAACTATGGCTACACCTTC CARSLSGRVSLNYGYTF TRBJ1-2 TRBV7-5 17 - -
TGTGCCAGCAGCCCATCTTTGGGGCAGACCTACAATGAGCAGTTCTTC CASSPSLGQTYNEQFF TRBJ2-1 TRBV11-2 16 - -
TGTGCCTGGAGTAAGGCGAAAAACCCCGAGCAGTACTTC CAWSKAKNPEQYF TRBJ2-7 TRBV30 13 - -
TGTGCCAGCAGCTTGAGGGCAGGGGAAAATGAGCAGTTCTTC CASSLRAGENEQFF TRBJ2-1 TRBV5-4 14 once -
TGTGCCAGCAGTGAAGCGGTCGGGGCAGCCAATCAGCCCCAGCATTTT CASSEAVGAANQPQHF TRBJ1-5 TRBV6-1 16 - -
TGTGCCAGCAGCTTACGACAGGCCTACGAGCAGTACTTC CASSLRQAYEQYF TRBJ2-7 TRBV13 13 - -
TGTGCCAGTAGCTATAGACAGGGGGCGCACGAAGTGGGGAACACCGGGGAGCTGTTTTTT CASSYRQGAHEVGNTGELFF TRBJ2-2 TRBV19 20 - TRBD1
TGTGCCAGCAGTTACGGAGGGGGCGAGCGTGAAGCTTTCTTT CASSYGGGEREAFF TRBJ1-1 TRBV6-5 14 once TRBD1
TGTGCCAGCAGTACTCCTTCTATTAGCGGGGCTTATACGTACGAGCAGTACTTC CASSTPSISGAYTYEQYF TRBJ2-7 TRBV28 18 - TRBD2
TGTGCCAGCTCCTCGACAGGAGGGGACACTGAAGCTTTCTTT CASSSTGGDTEAFF TRBJ1-1 TRBV28 14 few -
TGTGCCAGCAGTCCATTAGCGGGGGACCAAGAGACCCAGTACTTC CASSPLAGDQETQYF TRBJ2-5 TRBV2 15 once TRBD2
TGTGCCAGCAGTACTACATTCTACGAGCAGTACTTC CASSTTFYEQYF TRBJ2-7 TRBV28 12 - -
TGTGCCAGCAGTGACTCAGCTTTGAGGGCCGGGGAGCTGTTTTTT CASSDSALRAGELFF TRBJ2-2 TRBV6-4 15 - -
TGCGCCAGCAGCCATGGGACTAGCGGGCCGTCCACAGATACGCAGTATTTT CASSHGTSGPSTDTQYF TRBJ2-3 TRBV5-1 17 - TRBD2
TGTGCCAGCAGTCTAGGACTTGGGATGAACACTGAAGCTTTCTTT CASSLGLGMNTEAFF TRBJ1-1 TRBV6-5 15 - -
TGTGCCAGCAGTGACTTCTCGGACTACCAAGAGACCCAGTACTTC CASSDFSDYQETQYF TRBJ2-5 TRBV25-1 15 - -
TGTGCCAGCAGCCCCCCAGAGAACACTGAAGCTTTCTTT CASSPPENTEAFF TRBJ1-1 TRBV28 13 once -
TGTGCCAGCAGTTTGGGACAGAACACCGGGGAGCTGTTTTTT CASSLGQNTGELFF TRBJ2-2 TRBV28 14 - -
TGTGCCAGCAGTTGGCGGACAGGGAGGTGGGTCACTGAAGCTTTCTTT CASSWRTGRWVTEAFF TRBJ1-1 TRBV6-6 16 - TRBD1
TGTGCCAGCAGTTTTGAGGACACTGAAGCTTTCTTT CASSFEDTEAFF TRBJ1-1 TRBV28 12 - -
TGTGCCAGCAACTCAGACCCAGGCCGGACAGATACGCAGTATTTT CASNSDPGRTDTQYF TRBJ2-3 TRBV6-5 15 - -
TGTGCCAGCAGCCAATTAGCGGGAGGATCCTACAATGAGCAGTTCTTC CASSQLAGGSYNEQFF TRBJ2-1 TRBV3-1/TRBV3-2 16 - TRBD2
TGTGCCAGCAGCTCCACTAGGGACAGGCGAGGAGATACGCAGTATTTT CASSSTRDRRGDTQYF TRBJ2-3 TRBV11-2 16 - TRBD1
TGTGCCAGCACCTTAGGGCTTTTTGAGGGTGGTGAAGCTTTCTTT CASTLGLFEGGEAFF TRBJ1-1 TRBV28 15 - -
TGTGCTAGCAGCTTAGGGACAGGGGTAGAGACCCAGTACTTC CASSLGTGVETQYF TRBJ2-5 TRBV7-7 14 - TRBD1
TGTGCCAGCAGCTTGGCCGCGGACAGGGGATGGGGCTACACCTTC CASSLAADRGWGYTF TRBJ1-2 TRBV5-6 15 - TRBD1